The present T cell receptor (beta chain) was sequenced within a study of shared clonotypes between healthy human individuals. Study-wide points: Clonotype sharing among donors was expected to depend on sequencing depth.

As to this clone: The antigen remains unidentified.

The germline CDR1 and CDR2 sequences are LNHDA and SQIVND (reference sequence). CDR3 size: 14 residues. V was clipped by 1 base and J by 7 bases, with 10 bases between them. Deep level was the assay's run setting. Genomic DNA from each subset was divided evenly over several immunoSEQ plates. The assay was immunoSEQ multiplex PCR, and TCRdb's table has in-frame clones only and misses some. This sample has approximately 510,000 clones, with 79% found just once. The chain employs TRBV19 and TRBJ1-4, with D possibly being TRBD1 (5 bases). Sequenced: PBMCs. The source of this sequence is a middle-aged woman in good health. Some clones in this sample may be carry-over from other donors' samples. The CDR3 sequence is CASSIGGDGEKLFF. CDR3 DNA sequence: TGTGCCAGTAGTATAGGAGGGGATGGTGAAAAACTGTTTTTT.